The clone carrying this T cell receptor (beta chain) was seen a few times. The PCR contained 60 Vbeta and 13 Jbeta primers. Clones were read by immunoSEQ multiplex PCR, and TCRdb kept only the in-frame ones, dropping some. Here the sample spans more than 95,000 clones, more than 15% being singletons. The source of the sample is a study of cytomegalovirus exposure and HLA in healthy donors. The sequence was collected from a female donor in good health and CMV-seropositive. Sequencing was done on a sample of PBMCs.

In DNA form, the CDR3 reads TGTGCCAGCTCACCATGGAGCGGGGGGCGCACAGATACGCAGTATTTT. This gives the protein CASSPWSGGRTDTQYF. V and J are TRBV18 and TRBJ2-3, with 9 bases matching TRBD2. Germline CDR1 is KGHSH and CDR2 is LQKENI. The CDR3 has 16 residues. V lost 2 bases, J lost 1 base, and 4 bases stayed unmatched.